The 11 T cell receptor beta chains given below trace back to one sample, sequenced in a study of T and B cells in COVID-19 patients. Multiplex PCR with BIOMED2 TRB-A/B primer pools amplified TRB rearrangements. TCRdb analysed the multiplex PCR reads with MiXCR anew, one entry per CDR3 protein. Of 13,000 to 15,000 distinct CDR3 sequences listed, under 30% are singletons. Each TRB amplification used roughly 250-550 ng of genomic DNA from blood. Material for sequencing was blood. The receptors come from a human donor who had recovered from COVID-19.

V is TRBV6-5 and J is TRBJ2-7; either TRBD1 or TRBD2 may fit D (5 bases each). Trimming removed 10 bases from V and 5 bases from J, with 15 bases in between. The CDR3 contains 12 residues. Germline-derived CDR1 and CDR2 are MNHEY and SVGAGI. The CDR3 reads CATSGTIDEQYF. The CDR3 nucleotides are TGTGCCACCTCCGGGACCATCGACGAGCAGTACTTC.

As DNA, the CDR3 is TGTGCCAGCAGTGAAGGAGGGGGCCTGGCTGAAAAACTGTTTTTT. Translated, it gives CASSEGGGLAEKLFF. The chain carries TRBV2 and TRBJ1-4; 7 bases are a match to TRBD1. The CDR3 has 15 residues. Per germline, CDR1 SNHLY and CDR2 FYNNEI. V was pared by 1 base and J by 7 bases, with 6 bases of the junction left unmatched.

This clonotype was counted a few times. The chain joins TRBV24-1 to TRBJ2-2, with TRBD1 matching 12 bases. This CDR3 comprises 15 residues. The junction had 4 bases not matched to a gene; V was cut back by 8 bases and J by 4 bases. Germline V gene sequence: CDR1 KGHDR, CDR2 SFDVKD. CDR3: CATKGQGARTGELFF. The CDR3 DNA sequence: TGTGCCACCAAGGGACAGGGGGCGCGCACCGGGGAGCTGTTTTTT.

This clonotype was seen a few times. In DNA form, the CDR3 reads TGTGCCAGCAGTTACTCAGGGGGCTGGACTGAAGCTTTCTTT. Its protein is CASSYSGGWTEAFF. The chain couples TRBV6-6 to TRBJ1-1, with TRBD1 matching over 7 bases. The CDR3 has 14 residues. Germline V gives CDR1 MNHNY, CDR2 SVGAGI (reference sequence). Germline trimming cut 0 bases from V and 5 bases from J; bases unmatched to any gene: 3.

This clonotype was recorded many times. The rearrangement joins TRBV7-6 to TRBJ2-7, with D perhaps TRBD1 (5 bases). CDR1 is SGHVS, CDR2 FNYEAQ, per germline. The CDR3 extends over 12 amino acids. V lost 5 bases to trimming and J lost 6 bases, with 11 bases between them. The CDR3 DNA sequence: TGTGCCAGCAGCCCAGGGTCTTCCGAGCAGTACTTC. Encoded protein: CASSPGSSEQYF.

A few counts support this clonotype. The chain is built from TRBV19 and TRBJ1-1, with a tentative D call TRBD1 (5 bases). Trimming took off 3 bases at V and 0 bases at J, with 17 bases between the two ends. The CDR3 covers 17 residues. The V gene's germline CDR1 is LNHDA and CDR2 SQIVND (reference sequence). CDR3 sequence (DNA): TGTGCCAGTAGTATGACAGCAGCCGGTTACATGAACACTGAAGCTTTCTTT. Translated, it gives CASSMTAAGYMNTEAFF.

This rearrangement joins TRBV5-1 to TRBJ2-7; the D gene is possibly TRBD1 (5 bases). V lost 0 bases to trimming and J lost 6 bases, with 10 bases between them. This CDR3 region has 13 residues. Germline V gene lookup returns CDR1 SGHRS and CDR2 YFSETQ. In DNA form, the CDR3 reads TGCGCCAGCAGCTTGGCGGCAGGGTTCGAGCAGTACTTC. Translating it yields CASSLAAGFEQYF.

The sample holds a few counts of this clonotype. The chain employs TRBV9 and TRBJ2-3; D is ambiguous. The CDR3 spans 16 residues. Germline V gene lookup returns CDR1 SGDLS and CDR2 YYNGEE. Deletions cut 0 bases from V and 1 base from J, with 12 bases between. The CDR3 DNA reads as TGTGCCAGCAGCGTAGGGCGTCTCGCTGGCACAGATACGCAGTATTTT. Amino acid sequence: CASSVGRLAGTDTQYF. Supplemented by reference TRBV9 and TRBJ2-3, the full variable domain reads DSGVTQTPKHLITATGQRVTLRCSPRSGDLSVYWYQQSLDQGLQFLIQYYNGEERAKGNILERFSAQQFPDLHSELNLSSLELGDSALYFCASSVGRLAGTDTQYFGPGTRLTVL.

CDR3 loop: CASSKDRGTGELFF. The CDR3 DNA sequence: TGCGCCAGCAGCAAGGACAGGGGGACCGGGGAGCTGTTTTTT. The chain is built from TRBV5-1 and TRBJ2-2, with TRBD1 identical over 10 bases. Germline values: CDR1 SGHRS, CDR2 YFSETQ. V trimming: 4 bases; J trimming: 5 bases; junction bases outside the gene matches: 2. The CDR3 is 14 amino acids.

This clonotype was picked up one time. The V call is TRBV12-3 or TRBV12-4, the J call TRBJ2-1, with TRBD2 identical over 9 bases. V shed 6 bases and J 4 bases; nucleotides not matched to a gene: 7. This CDR3 is 15 amino acids long. The CDR3 here is CASSPASGGYNEQFF. CDR3 nucleotide sequence: TGTGCCAGCAGCCCTGCCAGCGGGGGGTACAATGAGCAGTTCTTC.

This rearrangement joins TRBV5-1 to TRBJ2-1; 11 bases are a match to TRBD1. Per the germline V gene, CDR1 is SGHRS and CDR2 is YFSETQ. This CDR3 has 16 residues. Trimming at V came to 4 bases and at J to 3 bases, leaving 6 bases not matched to a gene. The CDR3 DNA reads TGCGCCAGCAGCCAATTAGGGACAGGGGGCTACAATGAGCAGTTCTTC. Its translation is CASSQLGTGGYNEQFF. Complete variable domain (other parts from reference TRBV5-1 and TRBJ2-1): KAGVTQTPRYLIKTRGQQVTLSCSPISGHRSVSWYQQTPGQGLQFLFEYFSETQRNKGNFPGRFSGRQFSNSRSEMNVSTLELGDSALYLCASSQLGTGGYNEQFFGPGTRLTVL.